This TCR beta chain was obtained from a study of blood T cell repertoires in COVID-19. Study-level information: T cells, B-cell-depleted T cells, or PBMCs supplied cDNA or gDNA.

Recruitment covered 25 or so US areas and drew participants whose ages spanned about 18 to 90 years. Categorization into cohorts depended on clinical history that participants reported. In the study's own analysis: Quantification of nucleated cells was approximated via reference gene primer amplification. Some clones are missing from TCRdb's copy, which holds only in-frame ones; the method was immunoSEQ multiplex PCR. For V, J and clone size, that table is used; D and trimming come from the DNA. The sample records about 430,000 clones, roughly 90% being singletons. V lost 6 bases and J 0 bases, leaving 14 bases between the germline ends. This CDR3 is built from 15 residues. Germline values: CDR1 KGHSH, CDR2 LQKENI.

The TCR originated in a young woman who had been exposed to COVID-19. The specimen sequenced was PBMCs or T cells enriched from blood (not recorded which). The rearrangement links TRBV18 to TRBJ1-2; D gene uncertain. CDR3 sequence reads: CASSRSSSANYGYTF. In nucleotides, the CDR3 is TGTGCCAGCTCCCGATCCTCGTCAGCTAACTATGGCTACACCTTC.